Below are 8 T cell receptor beta chains sequenced from a single sample in a study of OX40 agonist ivuxolimab in advanced cancers. Profiling relied on immunoSEQ multiplex PCR, and the TCRdb table lists in-frame clones only, not all of them. Of about 100,000 clones in the sample, over 75% are singletons; the top ten hold 0.31%. Sequenced here: CD4+ or CD8+ T cells sorted from blood, sampled in a trial of the OX40 agonist ivuxolimab. The receptors originated from an adult with an advanced solid tumor such as melanoma, head and neck, liver or kidney cancer.

This chain links TRBV5-1 with TRBJ2-2, with D possibly TRBD2 on 6 matching bases. The CDR3 runs 15 residues. From germline, CDR1 is SGHRS and CDR2 YFSETQ. The ends were cut back, 4 bases at V and 1 base at J, with 11 bases in the middle. CDR3 DNA sequence: TGCGCCAGCAGCCGGGGGACTCAGAACACCGGGGAGCTGTTTTTT. The encoded protein is CASSRGTQNTGELFF.

This chain links TRBV5-5 with TRBJ1-1, with D uncertain. The ends were cut back, 4 bases at V and 1 base at J, with 11 bases in the middle. This CDR3 region has 14 residues. Germline V CDR1 and CDR2: SGHKS, YYEKEE (reference sequence). In DNA, the CDR3 is TGTGCCAGCAGCGTCCTTCGGGGGAACACTGAAGCTTTCTTT. It is translated as CASSVLRGNTEAFF.

CDR3 sequence (DNA): TGTGCCAGCAGTTACGCCGGGGGTGACTATGGCTACACCTTC. It is translated as CASSYAGGDYGYTF. V is TRBV6-5 and J is TRBJ1-2; D might be TRBD1 (5 bases). This CDR3 spans 14 amino acids. Germline V gene sequence: CDR1 MNHEY, CDR2 SVGAGI. Trimming left V 2 bases short and J 3 bases short, with 10 bases between.

The chain links TRBV6-6 to TRBJ2-7, with a weak D call TRBD2 (5 bases). Germline V gene sequence: CDR1 MNHNY, CDR2 SVGAGI (reference sequence). The CDR3 runs 12 residues. V lost 10 bases to trimming and J lost 2 bases, with 12 bases between them. The CDR3 spells CATSGSTYEQYF. The DNA of the CDR3 is TGTGCCACCTCTGGGAGTACCTACGAGCAGTACTTC.

The CDR3 protein is CASSLAGTGGYEQYF. CDR3 DNA: TGTGCCAGCAGCTTAGCCGGGACAGGGGGGTACGAGCAGTACTTC. The V gene is TRBV7-3, the J gene TRBJ2-7; 11 nucleotides match TRBD1. Germline CDR1 is SGHTA and CDR2 is FQGTGA. This CDR3 contains 15 residues. Trimming took 2 bases from V and 4 from J; bases not matched to a gene: 4.

J is TRBJ2-7 and V is TRBV27; 12 positions agree with TRBD2. CDR3 length equals 15 residues. V trimming: 5 bases; J trimming: 7 bases; junction bases outside the gene matches: 9. CDR1 is MNHEY, CDR2 SMNVEV, per germline (reference sequence). The chain's CDR3 is CASSTGTSGFREQYF. DNA of the CDR3: TGTGCCAGCAGTACCGGGACTAGCGGGTTTAGAGAGCAGTACTTC.

This chain links TRBV18 with TRBJ2-2; 11 bases fit TRBD2. J lost 4 bases, V lost 0 bases, and 1 base had no gene match. Germline assignment: CDR1 KGHSH and CDR2 LQKENI. The CDR3 sequence is 16 residues long. CDR3 sequence: CASSPPGLAGTGELFF. The DNA for the CDR3 is TGTGCCAGCTCACCACCAGGACTAGCGGGCACCGGGGAGCTGTTTTTT.

The rearrangement links TRBV2 to TRBJ2-5; TRBD1 is a possible D gene (6 bases). The V end lost 6 bases, the J end lost 5 bases, and 19 bases lay between the germline ends. In germline, CDR1 is SNHLY, CDR2 FYNNEI. The CDR3 is 15 amino acids. The CDR3 DNA reads TGTGCCAGCAGATGGACAGAGGGGCTGTGGGAGACCCAGTACTTC. It encodes CASRWTEGLWETQYF.